A single sample is the source of the 16 T cell receptor beta chains below, sequenced in a study of spatial heterogeneity in lung cancer. Documented time point: sample taken at primary tumor resection. These TCRs' antigens remain unknown. Study results and caveats: The study found that expanded intratumoral alpha and beta TCR counts tracked tumor mutation counts.

From the 5' RACE reads, TCRdb called clonotypes with MiXCR, one entry per CDR3 protein. This sample carries 1,500 or so distinct CDR3 sequences, 10% to 15% of them seen once, and the ten largest clones take approximately 20%. Specimen: lung tumor tissue, collected at surgery. The receptors here all came from a female donor with early-stage non-small cell lung cancer.

By share, this clonotype ranks as large (0.1 to 1%). The chain carries TRBV7-2 and TRBJ2-7; TRBD1 might be the D (5 bases). The V gene lost 4 bases and the J gene lost 0 bases, with 13 bases spanning the gap. Germline CDR1 reads SGHTA; CDR2 reads FQGNSA. This CDR3 contains 15 residues. The CDR3 sequence is CASSYRQRSSYEQYF. The CDR3 DNA reads as TGTGCCAGCAGCTACCGACAGAGAAGCTCCTACGAGCAGTACTTC.

By sample fraction, this clonotype is medium-sized. This rearrangement joins TRBV6-5 to TRBJ2-3, with D possibly TRBD2 on 5 matching bases. V shed 5 bases and J shed 1 base, with 13 bases lying between them. The CDR3 runs 15 residues. CDR1 is MNHEY, CDR2 SVGAGI, per germline. The CDR3, as DNA: TGTGCCAGCAGTCTACGGGGAGAGGGCACAGATACGCAGTATTTT. Its protein is CASSLRGEGTDTQYF.

CDR3 region: CASSLAGQGVYGYTF. The CDR3 nucleotides read TGTGCCAGCAGCTTAGCTGGACAGGGGGTCTATGGCTACACCTTC. V usage is TRBV7-9 and J usage is TRBJ1-2; the match to TRBD1 covers 10 bases. This CDR3 has 15 amino acids. V dropped 0 bases and J dropped 4; count of bases not matched to a gene: 2. CDR1 and CDR2 from the germline V gene are SEHNR and FQNEAQ (reference sequence).

This clonotype has ten or more counts. V and J are TRBV7-6 and TRBJ2-7; perhaps D is TRBD1 or TRBD2 (5 bases each). V shed 2 bases and J shed 3 bases, with 11 bases lying between them. The CDR3 loop spans 14 amino acids. Germline V gene data show CDR1 as SGHVS and CDR2 as FNYEAQ. CDR3 in DNA: TGTGCCAGCAGCTTATTTAGGGACGGCTACGAGCAGTACTTC. This codes for CASSLFRDGYEQYF.

In its sample, this clonotype is large (0.1 to 1%). V usage is TRBV7-2 and J usage is TRBJ2-5, with D possibly being TRBD2 (6 bases). The CDR3 has 13 amino acids. The germline V and J ends were trimmed by 1 base and 3 bases, with 6 bases remaining between them. Germline loops: CDR1 SGHTA, CDR2 FQGNSA. The CDR3: CASSLGGKETQYF. The CDR3 DNA reads as TGTGCCAGCAGCTTAGGCGGGAAAGAGACCCAGTACTTC.

Ten or more counts support this clonotype. This chain uses TRBV5-1 with TRBJ2-1; D is uncertain. V dropped 2 bases and J dropped 11 bases, with 14 bases sitting between them. Looked up from germline, CDR1 is SGHRS and CDR2 is YFSETQ. The CDR3 consists of 13 residues. In DNA, the CDR3 is TGCGCCAGCAGCTTCATTCCGTCCGATCAGCAGTTCTTC. It yields the protein CASSFIPSDQQFF.

This clonotype is termed large (0.1 to 1%). The CDR3 protein is CASSSGRGDYSGTDTQYF. As DNA, the CDR3 is TGTGCCAGCAGCTCGGGGCGGGGCGACTACTCAGGGACAGATACGCAGTATTTT. This chain connects TRBV7-6 to TRBJ2-3; weak D call: TRBD2 (6 bases). Germline assignment: CDR1 SGHVS and CDR2 FNYEAQ. The CDR3 loop spans 18 amino acids. The V and J ends lost 4 bases and 3 bases respectively, with 23 bases between them.

This clonotype is classed as large. J is TRBJ2-1 and V is TRBV6-2 or TRBV6-3; no reliable D call. Germline V gene data show CDR1 as MNHEY and CDR2 as SVGEGT. There are 13 residues in the CDR3. The germline V and J ends were trimmed by 2 bases and 4 bases, with 6 bases remaining between them. CDR3 amino acids: CASSYGRYNEQFF. CDR3 in DNA: TGTGCCAGCAGTTACGGCAGGTACAATGAGCAGTTCTTC.

By share, this clonotype counts as medium-sized (0.01 to 0.1%). The V call is TRBV12-3 or TRBV12-4, the J call TRBJ2-3, with D maybe TRBD2 (5 bases). The CDR3 has 13 amino acids. The V end was cut by 2 bases, the J end by 8 bases, with 11 bases between. CDR3 DNA: TGTGCCAGCAGTTTACCTCCCGCGGGTACGCAGTATTTT. Translating it yields CASSLPPAGTQYF.

Relative to its sample, this clonotype is medium-sized (0.01 to 0.1%). The CDR3 loop reads CASSSKTGEPGEQYF. CDR3 coding DNA: TGCGCCAGCAGCTCTAAGACAGGGGAGCCGGGCGAGCAGTACTTC. The chain is built from TRBV5-1 and TRBJ2-7; TRBD1 agrees at 8 bases. CDR3 size: 15 residues. CDR1 SGHRS and CDR2 YFSETQ come from the germline V gene. The V and J ends lost 3 bases and 6 bases, in that order; junction bases with no gene match: 11. Drawing the rest from reference TRBV5-1 and TRBJ2-7, the complete variable domain is KAGVTQTPRYLIKTRGQQVTLSCSPISGHRSVSWYQQTPGQGLQFLFEYFSETQRNKGNFPGRFSGRQFSNSRSEMNVSTLELGDSALYLCASSSKTGEPGEQYFGPGTRLTVT.

As for this clonotype: One end of the junction does not line up with germline, which may come from a read error. This chain joins TRBV7-7 and TRBJ2-7, with D maybe TRBD1 (5 bases). The CDR3 is made up of 12 amino acids. Per the germline V gene, CDR1 is SSHAT and CDR2 is FNYEAQ (reference sequence). CDR3 sequence reads: CASSVQGYEQYF. The DNA for the CDR3 is TGTGCTAGCAGCGTTCAGGGTTACGAGCAGTACTTC.

By sample fraction, this clonotype is medium-sized (0.01 to 0.1%). Written as DNA, the CDR3 is TGTGCCAGCAGTCCAAGCGGGGGACTCGCAGATACGCAGTATTTT. Encoded protein: CASSPSGGLADTQYF. The chain couples TRBV4-2 to TRBJ2-3; 8 positions match TRBD2. This CDR3 spans 15 amino acids. The V and J ends lost 6 bases and 4 bases, in that order; junction bases with no gene match: 9. The germline gives CDR1 LGHNA, CDR2 YNFKEQ.

By frequency in the sample, this clonotype is medium-sized. V gene TRBV7-3 combines with J gene TRBJ2-2; D may be TRBD1 or TRBD2 (5 bases each). The germline V and J ends were trimmed by 3 bases and 4 bases, with 12 bases remaining between them. Germline V gene data show CDR1 as SGHTA and CDR2 as FQGTGA. The CDR3 consists of 15 residues. The DNA for the CDR3 is TGTGCCAGCAGCTTGGGCAGGGACGGCACCGGGGAGCTGTTTTTT. As protein: CASSLGRDGTGELFF.

By sample fraction, this clonotype is medium-sized. This rearrangement joins TRBV6-5 to TRBJ1-2; 8 nucleotides match TRBD1. J lost 4 bases, V lost 4 bases, and 11 bases had no gene match. The CDR3 covers 16 residues. Germline CDR1 is MNHEY and CDR2 is SVGAGI. Here the CDR3 reads CASSSAREDRAYGYTF. The CDR3 DNA is TGTGCCAGCAGTTCAGCCCGGGAGGACAGGGCCTATGGCTACACCTTC.

This clonotype was seen ten or more times. The rearrangement uses TRBV6-1 and TRBJ2-1; 9 bases match TRBD2. Unmatched junction bases numbered 8, after V lost 3 bases and J lost 2 bases. Germline V gene lookup returns CDR1 MNHNS and CDR2 SASEGT. There are 17 residues in the CDR3. Written as DNA, the CDR3 is TGTGCCAGCAGTGATCCGGGCGGGGGGGCCCCCTACAATGAGCAGTTCTTC. This translates into CASSDPGGGAPYNEQFF.

Judged by abundance, this clonotype is medium-sized (0.01 to 0.1%). The genes are TRBV29-1 and TRBJ2-5, with 8 bases identical to TRBD1. This CDR3 region has 14 residues. Germline V gives CDR1 SQVTM, CDR2 ANQGSEA. The V gene end was trimmed by 3 bases and the J gene end by 5 bases; junction bases not matched to a gene: 8. As DNA, the CDR3 is TGCAGCGTTGATACAGGGGGAGTAGGGGAGACCCAGTACTTC. Translated, it gives CSVDTGGVGETQYF.